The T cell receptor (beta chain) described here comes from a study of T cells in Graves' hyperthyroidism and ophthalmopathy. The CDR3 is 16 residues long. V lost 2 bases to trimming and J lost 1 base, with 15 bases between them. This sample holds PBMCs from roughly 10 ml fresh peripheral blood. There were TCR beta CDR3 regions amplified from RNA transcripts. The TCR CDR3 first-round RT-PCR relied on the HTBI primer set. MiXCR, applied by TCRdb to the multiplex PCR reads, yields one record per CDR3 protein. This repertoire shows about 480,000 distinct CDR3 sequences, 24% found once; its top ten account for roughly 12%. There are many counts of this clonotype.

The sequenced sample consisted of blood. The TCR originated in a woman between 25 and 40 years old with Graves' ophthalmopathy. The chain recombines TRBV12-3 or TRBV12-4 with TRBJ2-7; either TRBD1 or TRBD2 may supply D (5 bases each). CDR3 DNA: TGTGCCAGCAGTTTAAGTTCGCGAGGGGTTTCCTACGAGCAGTACTTC. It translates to CASSLSSRGVSYEQYF.